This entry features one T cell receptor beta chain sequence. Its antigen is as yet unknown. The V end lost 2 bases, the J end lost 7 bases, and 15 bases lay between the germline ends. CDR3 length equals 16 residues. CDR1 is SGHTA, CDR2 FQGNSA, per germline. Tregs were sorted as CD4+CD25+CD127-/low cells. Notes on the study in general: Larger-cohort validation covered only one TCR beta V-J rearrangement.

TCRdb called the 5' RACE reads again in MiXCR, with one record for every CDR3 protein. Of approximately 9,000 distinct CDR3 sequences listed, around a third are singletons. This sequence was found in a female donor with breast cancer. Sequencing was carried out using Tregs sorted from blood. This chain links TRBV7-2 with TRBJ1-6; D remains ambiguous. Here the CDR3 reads CASSLSAGAGNSPLHF. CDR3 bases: TGTGCCAGCAGCTTATCGGCAGGAGCGGGAAATTCACCCCTCCACTTT.